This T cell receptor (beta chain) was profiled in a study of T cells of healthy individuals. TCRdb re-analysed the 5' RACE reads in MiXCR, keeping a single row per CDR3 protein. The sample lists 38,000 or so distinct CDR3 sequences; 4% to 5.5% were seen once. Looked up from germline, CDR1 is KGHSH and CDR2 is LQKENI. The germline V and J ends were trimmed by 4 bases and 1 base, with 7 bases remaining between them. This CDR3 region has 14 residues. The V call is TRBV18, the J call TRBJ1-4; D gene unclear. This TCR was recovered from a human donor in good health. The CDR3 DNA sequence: TGTGCCAGCTCACAGTCAGAAACTAATGAAAAACTGTTTTTT. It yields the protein CASSQSETNEKLFF.